This record concerns one T cell receptor beta chain sequence. What it binds is unknown. The sample is drawn from a study of cytomegalovirus exposure and HLA in healthy donors. Study as a whole: The Caucasian-associated ancestry cluster held over 65% of over 350 genotyped donors.

Study outcomes and limitations: Exclusion as indistinguishable affected some V segments, including TRBV6-2 and TRBV6-3. Later, an analysis showed that TCR beta chains associated with HLA were more clonally expanded than others that were equally common.

The PCR used 60 Vbeta and 13 Jbeta primers. The table came from immunoSEQ multiplex PCR; TCRdb's copy has only in-frame clones and leaves some out. This table holds around 100,000 clones, 74% found once. The CDR3 extends over 13 amino acids. Germline V gives CDR1 MNHEY, CDR2 SVGAGI. The V call is TRBV6-5, the J call TRBJ2-5; TRBD1 matches at 10 bases. Judging by the DNA end, TRBJ2-7 fits better; the J call may be wrong. The sample was PBMCs. The receptor's source is a woman in her 40s in good health and CMV-seropositive. CDR3 region: CASSDRGPGEQYF. The CDR3 DNA reads TGTGCCAGCAGTGACAGGGGGCCTGGCGAGCAGTACTTC.